The source of this T cell receptor (delta chain) is a study of γδ T cells in repeated Plasmodium falciparum infection. The wider study: Four controlled malaria infections with P. falciparum NF54 spanned about 600 days. Timepoints: baseline, immediately before selected infections, and 21 days after every infection.

Flow sorting of PBMC yielded separate Vgamma9/Vdelta2+ and Vdelta2-negative gammadelta T cell populations for bulk repertoire analysis. Study-wide results and limits: Vdelta2-negative gammadelta repertoires appeared less diverse and less shared in Malian than Australian children. Vgamma9/Vdelta2+ T cells showed a stable polyclonal repertoire with shared TCRgamma sequences.

This clone came up many times. Its antigen is undetermined. TCRdb attributes to this sequence the protein of a much larger clone, which differs from the DNA translation at residue 11; a read error is likely, and the protein displayed is translated from the DNA. This CDR3 comprises 15 residues. CDR1 is GEAIGNYY, CDR2 EKD, per germline. TCRdb re-called the multiplex PCR reads using CATT. The sample shows approximately 60,000 delta-chain clones, 1.7% of them seen only once. The source of this sequence is a pool of human donors (malaria-infected and uninfected, not separated). The chain combines TRDV2 with TRDJ1, with 8 nucleotides matching TRDD3. Sequenced input: gamma-delta T cells from blood. This CDR3 reads CACDVLGVYTGKLIF. The CDR3 DNA follows: TGTGCCTGTGACGTACTGGGGGTTTACACCGGTAAACTCATCTTT.